This TCR beta chain was found in a study of post-analysis software for immune sequencing data. Of note for this clonotype: The antigen is undetermined. This likely comes from a read error, as the CDR3 has no conserved phenylalanine or tryptophan at its end.

Study results and caveats: Among roughly five TRBV segments more frequent in patients than controls were TRBV5-6, TRBV5-1 and TRBV20-1.

Germline values: CDR1 LGHNA, CDR2 YSLEER. CDR3 length: 15 residues. J gave up 1 base and V 0 bases, and 2 bases lay outside the gene matches. TCR beta cDNA libraries had unique molecular identifiers. TCRdb processed the PCR reads anew with MiXCR; each CDR3 protein has one entry. The table has around 400,000 distinct CDR3 sequences, about a third seen once. This TCR came from a girl between 10 and 17 years old with multiple sclerosis. Sequenced sample: blood. J is TRBJ2-7 and V is TRBV4-3, with 8 positions matching TRBD2. The CDR3 is CASSQDSGVSYEQYC. The CDR3 coding sequence is TGCGCCAGCAGCCAAGATAGCGGGGTGTCCTACGAGCAGTACTGC.